What follows are 22 T cell receptor beta chains derived from one specimen sequenced in a study of blood T cells in healthy people across ages. Alongside a J-beta primer mix, a sample-barcoded 5' primer served in a second PCR lasting about 6 to 11 cycles. Each CDR3 protein gets one entry after TCRdb re-called the 5' RACE reads with MiXCR. The sample gives about 1.4 million distinct CDR3 sequences, around 55% of which show up once; roughly 7% is in the top ten. Sequenced input: blood. The receptors here all came from a man aged 18 to 30 in good health.

The chain has TRBV4-3 and TRBJ2-5, with D possibly matching TRBD1 (5 bases). This CDR3 spans 13 amino acids. V was shortened by 3 bases and J by 4 bases, with 9 bases between the two germline ends. Germline V gene data show CDR1 as LGHNA and CDR2 as YSLEER. The CDR3 loop is CASSHTGRETQYF. For the CDR3, the DNA is TGCGCCAGCAGCCATACAGGACGAGAGACCCAGTACTTC.

This clonotype was observed a handful of times. The rearrangement uses TRBV2 and TRBJ2-5; D gene uncertain. Trimming pared 3 bases from V and 1 base from J, leaving 6 bases between. Germline V CDR1 and CDR2: SNHLY, FYNNEI. The CDR3 consists of 13 residues. The CDR3 is CASSDGVQETQYF. The CDR3 DNA follows: TGTGCCAGCAGTGACGGTGTCCAAGAGACCCAGTACTTC.

This chain connects TRBV27 to TRBJ2-6; no reliable D call. The germline CDR1 and CDR2 sequences are MNHEY and SMNVEV (reference sequence). V lost 0 bases and J lost 0, with 12 bases in between. The CDR3 covers 18 residues. The CDR3 DNA follows: TGTGCCAGCAGTTTATCGAAGGGTATTCGCTCTGGGGCCAACGTCCTGACTTTC. Encoded protein: CASSLSKGIRSGANVLTF.

This clonotype has only a few counts. J is TRBJ2-1 and V is TRBV20-1; no reliable D call. Germline V gives CDR1 DFQATT, CDR2 SNEGSKA (reference sequence). Trimming took off 0 bases at V and 8 bases at J, with 5 bases between the two ends. The CDR3 length is 11 residues. The CDR3 DNA reads TGCAGTGCTAGAGAGTACCATGAGCAGTTCTTC. This encodes CSAREYHEQFF.

The rearrangement uses TRBV29-1 and TRBJ2-7; maybe TRBD2 (6 bases). V lost 2 bases, J lost 4 bases, and 18 bases lay in between. Germline-derived CDR1 and CDR2 are SQVTM and ANQGSEA. This CDR3 is built from 15 residues. The CDR3 reads CSVESPSGGGYEQYF. CDR3 DNA sequence: TGCAGCGTTGAATCCCCCAGCGGCGGAGGGTACGAGCAGTACTTC.

V usage is TRBV12-3 or TRBV12-4 and J usage is TRBJ1-2; possible D gene TRBD1, 5 bases. CDR3 size: 15 residues. The V end was cut by 6 bases, the J end by 5 bases, with 19 bases between. The CDR3 nucleotides are TGTGCCAGCAGCCCGGTGGATGGGGGTGGGTATGGCTACACCTTC. It codes for CASSPVDGGGYGYTF.

The chain is built from TRBV4-3 and TRBJ2-7, with D possibly matching TRBD1 (5 bases). The CDR3 contains 13 residues. CDR1 is LGHNA and CDR2 is YSLEER in the germline V gene. The ends were cut back, 1 base at V and 7 bases at J, with 11 bases in the middle. The CDR3 protein is CASSQGNRREQYF. The CDR3 coding sequence is TGCGCCAGCAGCCAAGGGAACAGGCGGGAGCAGTACTTC.

V gene TRBV7-2 combines with J gene TRBJ2-7, with 7 bases identical to TRBD1. Trimming cost V 5 bases and J 4 bases; bases outside gene matches: 8. The CDR3 sequence is 14 residues long. CDR1 SGHTA and CDR2 FQGNSA come from the germline V gene. CDR3 sequence: CASSPTGASYEQYF. CDR3 sequence (DNA): TGTGCCAGCAGCCCCACAGGGGCCAGTTACGAGCAGTACTTC.

This chain connects TRBV4-1 to TRBJ2-7; no definite D call. The J call may be wrong; the DNA end is better matched by TRBJ2-5. Looked up from germline, CDR1 is MGHRA and CDR2 is YSYEKL. The CDR3 has 14 amino acids. CDR3 nucleotide sequence: TGCGCCAGCAGCCAACCTACCGAATGGGAGACCCAGTACTTC. Translating gives CASSQPTEWETQYF.

The rearrangement joins TRBV7-9 to TRBJ2-5, with 9 positions matching TRBD1. The CDR3 length is 15 residues. V gave up 3 bases and J gave up 4 bases; unmatched junction bases: 6. Germline CDR1 and CDR2: SEHNR and FQNEAQ (reference sequence). CDR3 sequence (DNA): TGTGCCAGCAGCTTGTCCGGGACAGGGTTAGAGACCCAGTACTTC. Residues: CASSLSGTGLETQYF.

The chain is built from TRBV20-1 and TRBJ1-1; D remains unclear. The germline V gene encodes CDR1 DFQATT and CDR2 SNEGSKA (reference sequence). This CDR3 region has 17 residues. Trimming stripped 3 bases from V and 1 base from J, with 21 bases between. In nucleotides, the CDR3 is TGCAGTGCTAGTGTGGTTCCCCTCACCCGGGGGAACACTGAAGCTTTCTTT. Its protein product is CSASVVPLTRGNTEAFF.

The chain combines TRBV5-1 with TRBJ2-6; no firm D call. This CDR3 is 13 amino acids long. The V gene lost 4 bases and the J gene lost 3 bases, with 5 bases spanning the gap. Germline CDR1 is SGHRS and CDR2 is YFSETQ. The CDR3 loop is CASSTGGANVLTF. In DNA, the CDR3 is TGCGCCAGCAGCACCGGTGGGGCCAACGTCCTGACTTTC.

CDR3 sequence (DNA): TGTGCCTGGAGTGTCGTGACAGTAAACACCGGGGAGCTGTTTTTT. Amino acid sequence: CAWSVVTVNTGELFF. The chain couples TRBV30 to TRBJ2-2, with D possibly being TRBD1 (5 bases). V gave up 0 bases and J gave up 2 bases, with 10 bases separating them. CDR3 size: 15 residues. Germline lookup yields CDR1 GTSNPN and CDR2 SVGIG (reference sequence).

A word on this clonotype: At one boundary the junction diverges from the germline segment, which might be a read error. J is TRBJ2-2 and V is TRBV5-1, with 10 nucleotides matching TRBD2. The CDR3 spans 17 residues. Germline values: CDR1 SGHRS, CDR2 YFSETQ. The CDR3 is CASSLGLASANTGELFF. CDR3 coding DNA: TGCGCCAGCAGTTTGGGACTAGCGAGTGCGAACACCGGGGAGCTGTTTTTT.

This clonotype was observed a single time. The chain uses TRBV28 and TRBJ2-2; 7 bases are shared with TRBD1. The CDR3 is 15 amino acids. Germline CDR1 and CDR2: MDHEN and SYDVKM. The J segment lost 3 bases and the V segment lost 7 bases, leaving 8 bases of the junction unmatched. The CDR3 DNA follows: TGTGCCAGCACCGAAGGGGGCCGGGACACCGGGGAGCTGTTTTTT. Translation gives CASTEGGRDTGELFF.

The rearrangement joins TRBV2 to TRBJ2-5; 10 positions match TRBD2. Germline values: CDR1 SNHLY, CDR2 FYNNEI. The CDR3 consists of 16 residues. V shed 6 bases, J shed 1 base, and the junction held 8 bases outside the gene matches. The CDR3 protein is CASRMLAGDLQETQYF. The CDR3 bases are TGTGCCAGCAGGATGCTAGCGGGAGACCTCCAAGAGACCCAGTACTTC.

V and J are TRBV7-2 and TRBJ1-1; D call uncertain. The germline gives CDR1 SGHTA, CDR2 FQGNSA. The CDR3 extends over 13 amino acids. Trimming shortened V by 6 bases and J by 1 base, and 9 bases separated the two germline ends. CDR3 amino acids: CASSWASNTEAFF. The CDR3 coding sequence is TGTGCCAGCAGTTGGGCCTCGAACACTGAAGCTTTCTTT.

The genes are TRBV5-1 and TRBJ2-4; 10 bases match TRBD1. V was clipped by 5 bases and J by 13 bases; unmatched bases: 15. In germline, CDR1 is SGHRS, CDR2 YFSETQ. CDR3 size: 15 residues. CDR3 coding DNA: TGCGCCAGCAGGCCCCCGGGACAGGGGACTTCTCAGCAGTACTTC. The encoded protein is CASRPPGQGTSQQYF. The entire variable domain, with the rest obtained from reference TRBV5-1 and TRBJ2-4, is as follows: KAGVTQTPRYLIKTRGQQVTLSCSPISGHRSVSWYQQTPGQGLQFLFEYFSETQRNKGNFPGRFSGRQFSNSRSEMNVSTLELGDSALYLCASRPPGQGTSQQYFGAGTRLSVL.

Notes on this clonotype: An end of the junction does not agree with germline; a read error may underlie this. V gene TRBV5-6 combines with J gene TRBJ2-3, with D uncertain. The V gene's germline CDR1 is SGHDT and CDR2 YYEEEE. The CDR3 runs 12 residues. The CDR3 nucleotides are TGTGCCAGCAGCTCCCTGGCAGATACGCGGTATTTT. It codes for CASSSLADTRYF.

This clonotype has a single count. CDR3 in DNA: TGTGCCAGCTCACGGACAGTAGCGGGAGGCGCAGATACGCAGTATTTT. This codes for CASSRTVAGGADTQYF. The chain is built from TRBV18 and TRBJ2-3; 10 bases agree with TRBD2. Unmatched junction bases numbered 8, after V lost 4 bases and J lost 4 bases. Looked up from germline, CDR1 is KGHSH and CDR2 is LQKENI. CDR3 length: 16 residues.

This clonotype was observed a few times. V usage is TRBV12-3 or TRBV12-4 and J usage is TRBJ1-5, with D possibly matching TRBD1 (6 bases). This CDR3 has 14 residues. V dropped 7 bases and J dropped 0 bases, with 10 bases sitting between them. CDR3 DNA sequence: TGTGCCAGCACCTCGACAGGTAGCAATCAGCCCCAGCATTTT. It translates to CASTSTGSNQPQHF.

This sequence joins TRBV20-1 and TRBJ2-4; D unclear. This CDR3 contains 15 residues. Germline lookup yields CDR1 DFQATT and CDR2 SNEGSKA (reference sequence). V was pared by 6 bases and J by 2 bases, with 17 bases between. For the CDR3, the DNA is TGCAGTGCCCGCCGAATTAGAGACTCCAAAAACATTCAGTACTTC. It codes for CSARRIRDSKNIQYF.